The 15 T cell receptor beta chains below come from one sample, sequenced in a study of blood T cell repertoires in COVID-19. Sequencing used immunoSEQ multiplex PCR; TCRdb keeps in-frame clones, though not all of them. This sample has 40,000 to 50,000 clones; about 89% occur once, and the top ten carry approximately 16%. Sequenced sample: peripheral blood. Receptor source: a human donor in a cohort sampled during active COVID-19.

The chain joins TRBV18 to TRBJ2-7, with 10 bases fitting TRBD1. CDR3 size: 14 residues. Germline CDR1 reads KGHSH; CDR2 reads LQKENI. Losses at the gene ends were 3 bases for V and 2 bases for J; bases not matched to a gene: 1. As DNA, the CDR3 is TGTGCCAGCTCACCGACAGGGGGCGCCTACGAGCAGTACTTC. This encodes CASSPTGGAYEQYF.

V is TRBV19 and J is TRBJ1-5; 8 bases are shared with TRBD1. This CDR3 has 14 residues. Germline loops: CDR1 LNHDA, CDR2 SQIVND (reference sequence). The V segment lost 6 bases and the J segment 6 bases; nucleotides outside the gene matches: 7. CDR3 nucleotide sequence: TGTGCCAGTAGCCAAGGACAGGGACGTCAGCCCCAGCATTTT. Protein sequence: CASSQGQGRQPQHF.

This rearrangement joins TRBV6-5 to TRBJ1-1; D possibly corresponds to TRBD1 (6 bases). With 0 bases removed from V and 3 bases from J, the gap between germline ends came to 14 bases. CDR3 length equals 16 residues. Germline assignment: CDR1 MNHEY and CDR2 SVGAGI. CDR3 bases: TGTGCCAGCAGTTACTCGACGGGGGGGCGGGACACTGAAGCTTTCTTT. Translation: CASSYSTGGRDTEAFF.

The rearrangement joins TRBV6-4 to TRBJ1-1; D unresolved. CDR3 length equals 13 residues. Germline V lookup: CDR1 MRHNA, CDR2 SNTAGT. Trimming took 6 bases from V and 1 from J, leaving 9 bases between them. The CDR3 sequence is CASSVGGNTEAFF. The CDR3 coding sequence is TGTGCCAGCAGCGTCGGAGGGAACACTGAAGCTTTCTTT.

The chain carries TRBV28 and TRBJ2-7; D is possibly TRBD2 (6 bases). The V gene lost 8 bases and the J gene lost 2 bases, with 13 bases spanning the gap. Germline CDR1 MDHEN, CDR2 SYDVKM. The CDR3 is 13 residues long. CDR3 in DNA: TGTGCCAGCGGCGGGGTCGGAGCCTACGAGCAGTACTTC. Translated, it gives CASGGVGAYEQYF.

The chain employs TRBV5-4 and TRBJ2-2; TRBD1 agrees at 8 bases. There are 15 residues in the CDR3. Germline values: CDR1 SGHNT, CDR2 YYREEE (reference sequence). V was pared by 4 bases and J by 1 base, with 3 bases of the junction left unmatched. The CDR3 is CASSTGQVNTGELFF. CDR3 coding DNA: TGTGCCAGCAGCACGGGACAGGTGAACACCGGGGAGCTGTTTTTT.

This clone has only one observation. The chain combines TRBV5-1 with TRBJ1-6; 7 bases align to TRBD1. CDR3 length equals 15 residues. J lost 7 bases, V lost 0 bases, and 4 bases had no gene match. Germline CDR1 is SGHRS and CDR2 is YFSETQ. The CDR3 DNA reads as TGCGCCAGCAGCTTGGAAGGGACAGTGAATTCACCCCTCCACTTT. Its translation: CASSLEGTVNSPLHF.

The DNA for the CDR3 is TGTGCCAGCAGCCTCGTCGGAGAGGGAGGCACTGAAGCTTTCTTT. Translating it yields CASSLVGEGGTEAFF. This chain connects TRBV6-5 to TRBJ1-1; no definite D call. V was cut by 6 bases and J by 4 bases, with 18 bases left in between. The germline gives CDR1 MNHEY, CDR2 SVGAGI. CDR3 length: 15 amino acids.

The CDR3 here is CASSLVRAGYTF. The CDR3 bases are TGTGCCAGCAGCTTGGTCAGGGCTGGCTACACCTTC. This chain joins TRBV5-5 and TRBJ1-2, with D possibly matching TRBD1 (5 bases). CDR1 is SGHKS, CDR2 YYEKEE, per germline (reference sequence). V was shortened by 0 bases and J by 7 bases, with 7 bases between the two germline ends. This CDR3 comprises 12 residues. The whole variable domain, filled in from reference TRBV5-5 and TRBJ1-2, reads DAGVTQSPTHLIKTRGQQVTLRCSPISGHKSVSWYQQVLGQGPQFIFQYYEKEERGRGNFPDRFSARQFPNYSSELNVNALLLGDSALYLCASSLVRAGYTFGSGTRLTVV.

Note on this clone: Additional DNA sequences in this sample encode the identical CDR3. The chain uses TRBV15 and TRBJ2-5, with a weak D call TRBD1 (6 bases). Trimming pared 1 base from V and 5 bases from J, leaving 8 bases between. The CDR3 length is 13 residues. Germline CDR1 reads LNHNV; CDR2 reads YYDKDF (reference sequence). CDR3 sequence: CATSRVGGETQYF. The CDR3 nucleotides read TGTGCCACCAGCAGAGTTGGGGGCGAGACCCAGTACTTC. The full variable domain, with the rest looked up from reference TRBV15 and TRBJ2-5, is DAMVIQNPRYQVTQFGKPVTLSCSQTLNHNVMYWYQQKSSQAPKLLFHYYDKDFNNEADTPDNFQSRRPNTSFCFLDIRSPGLGDTAMYLCATSRVGGETQYFGPGTRLLVL.

The rearrangement uses TRBV10-3 and TRBJ2-7; possibly TRBD1 for D (6 bases). Germline CDR1 is ENHRY and CDR2 is SYGVKD. V was trimmed by 4 bases and J by 3 bases, leaving 13 bases between them. This CDR3 contains 14 residues. The CDR3 loop reads CAISVGIQGYEQYF. The CDR3 bases are TGTGCCATCAGTGTCGGGATACAGGGCTACGAGCAGTACTTC.

The sample holds one count of this clone. The J gene is TRBJ1-1, the V gene TRBV14; D unclear. The germline V and J ends were trimmed by 0 bases and 11 bases, with 7 bases remaining between them. The germline CDR1 and CDR2 sequences are SGHDN and FVKESK. This CDR3 contains 11 residues. The CDR3 nucleotides are TGTGCCAGCAGCCAAGAGAGGGAGGCTTTCTTT. The encoded protein is CASSQEREAFF.

The rearrangement joins TRBV10-1 to TRBJ2-2, with D tentatively TRBD2 (6 bases). This CDR3 spans 12 amino acids. The germline V and J ends were trimmed by 4 bases and 6 bases, with 6 bases remaining between them. Germline values: CDR1 WNHNN, CDR2 SYGVQD (reference sequence). CDR3 bases: TGCGCCAGCAGTGCGGGAGCCGGGGAGCTGTTTTTT. It codes for CASSAGAGELFF.

This clone appeared a few times. The chain joins TRBV27 to TRBJ2-2; 9 nucleotides agree with TRBD1. With 7 bases clipped from V and 2 bases from J, the junction kept 11 bases outside the gene matches. Germline values: CDR1 MNHEY, CDR2 SMNVEV (reference sequence). The CDR3 loop spans 17 amino acids. The CDR3: CASNPARTGVNTGELFF. CDR3 sequence (DNA): TGTGCCAGCAACCCCGCCCGGACAGGGGTAAACACCGGGGAGCTGTTTTTT.

This rearrangement joins TRBV19 to TRBJ1-2; D is unresolved. Germline CDR1 reads LNHDA; CDR2 reads SQIVND (reference sequence). The CDR3 contains 13 residues. The germline V and J ends were trimmed by 2 bases and 2 bases, with 6 bases remaining between them. The CDR3 sequence: CASSISRNYGYTF. The CDR3 DNA follows: TGTGCCAGTAGTATAAGCAGGAACTATGGCTACACCTTC. Complete variable domain (other parts from reference TRBV19 and TRBJ1-2): DGGITQSPKYLFRKEGQNVTLSCEQNLNHDAMYWYRQDPGQGLRLIYYSQIVNDFQKGDIAEGYSVSREKKESFPLTVTSAQKNPTAFYLCASSISRNYGYTFGSGTRLTVV.